These 7 T cell receptor beta chains share one sample of origin, sequenced in a study of T cell responses to AZD1222 COVID-19 vaccine. Using immunoSEQ multiplex PCR, the repertoire was profiled, and TCRdb retains in-frame clones only, with some absent. The sample yields about 120,000 clones, approximately 90% seen once. Sequencing was performed on peripheral blood, taken on day 0 of AZD1222 vaccination. Receptors originate from an adult in good health.

This clone was seen a single time. V and J are TRBV25-1 and TRBJ1-3; no firm D call. This CDR3 is 14 amino acids long. The V gene's germline CDR1 is MGHDK and CDR2 SYGVNS. Trimming took off 5 bases at V and 2 bases at J, with 10 bases between the two ends. The CDR3 region has the DNA TGTGCCAGCAGTAAGGGCGGAGCTGGAAACACCATATATTTT. It translates to CASSKGGAGNTIYF.

The gene calls are TRBV27 and TRBJ1-3; D might be TRBD1 (6 bases). CDR1 is MNHEY and CDR2 is SMNVEV in the germline V gene (reference sequence). CDR3 length equals 15 residues. With 1 base removed from V and 4 bases from J, the gap between germline ends came to 11 bases. The CDR3 sequence is CASSLLGGSGNTIYF. Written as DNA, the CDR3 is TGTGCCAGCAGTTTATTAGGGGGATCCGGAAACACCATATATTTT.

This clone is a singleton in its sample. The chain employs TRBV28 and TRBJ1-1; unclear D gene. The length of the CDR3 is 13 residues. Germline V CDR1 and CDR2: MDHEN, SYDVKM. V lost 6 bases and J lost 0, with 8 bases in between. In nucleotides, the CDR3 is TGTGCCAGCAGAGGGCCATTGAACACTGAAGCTTTCTTT. Amino acids: CASRGPLNTEAFF.

This clone was observed a single time. The rearrangement uses TRBV27 and TRBJ1-2; D is ambiguous. From germline, CDR1 is MNHEY and CDR2 SMNVEV (reference sequence). CDR3 size: 10 residues. Between the trimmed V and J ends, which lost 2 bases and 7 bases, there was a span of 2 bases. CDR3 in DNA: TGTGCCAGCAGTTTAGCTGGCTACACCTTC. Protein product: CASSLAGYTF.

The V and J genes are TRBV7-9 and TRBJ1-2; no clear D. The length of the CDR3 is 14 residues. Germline V CDR1 and CDR2: SEHNR, FQNEAQ (reference sequence). V lost 3 bases and J lost 6, with 14 bases in between. The CDR3 DNA sequence: TGTGCCAGCAGCTTCCCCTCACCGGGAGATGGCTACACCTTC. Translation: CASSFPSPGDGYTF. The whole variable domain, filled in from reference TRBV7-9 and TRBJ1-2, reads DTGVSQNPRHKITKRGQNVTFRCDPISEHNRLYWYRQTLGQGPEFLTYFQNEAQLEKSRLLSDRFSAERPKGSFSTLEIQRTEQGDSAMYLCASSFPSPGDGYTFGSGTRLTVV.

The rearrangement uses TRBV9 and TRBJ2-5, with D perhaps being TRBD1 or TRBD2 (7 bases each). Between the trimmed V and J ends, which lost 0 bases and 5 bases, there was a span of 20 bases. Germline CDR1 and CDR2: SGDLS and YYNGEE. This CDR3 has 17 residues. In DNA, the CDR3 is TGTGCCAGCAGCGTAGCTACGGCAGGGGGGGGCCAGGAGACCCAGTACTTC. This gives the protein CASSVATAGGGQETQYF.

The chain employs TRBV24-1 and TRBJ2-7; possibly TRBD2 for D (5 bases). The length of the CDR3 is 16 residues. The V and J ends lost 2 bases and 2 bases respectively, with 15 bases between them. Germline V gene sequence: CDR1 KGHDR, CDR2 SFDVKD. This CDR3 is CATSDSRTGITYEQYF. CDR3 bases: TGTGCCACCAGTGATTCCCGTACGGGGATTACCTACGAGCAGTACTTC.